Shown below are 28 T cell receptor beta chains from a single sample sequenced in a study of blood T cell repertoires in COVID-19. The repertoire was sequenced with immunoSEQ multiplex PCR; TCRdb's copy has only in-frame clones and lacks some. The sample consists of a few hundred thousand clones, around nine tenths of them appearing once. Material: peripheral blood. Source of these receptors: a woman aged 18-35 years who had recovered from COVID-19.

This clone has a single count. The CDR3 DNA reads as TGTGCCAGCAGTTTTGAAGACAGGGGAGGTTTCCAGCCCCAGCATTTT. Encoded protein: CASSFEDRGGFQPQHF. The chain has TRBV28 and TRBJ1-5; TRBD1 agrees at 8 bases. V was pared by 3 bases and J by 7 bases, with 11 bases of the junction left unmatched. CDR1 MDHEN and CDR2 SYDVKM come from the germline V gene. This CDR3 contains 16 residues.

The chain joins TRBV1 to TRBJ2-7; TRBD2 is taken as the D call from the table, unchecked against the DNA. TRBV1 is flagged as a pseudogene. This CDR3 region has 17 residues. The CDR3 sequence is CTSSQVGARGLAYEQYF. The CDR3 DNA reads as TGCACCAGCAGCCAAGTCGGCGCCCGGGGACTAGCGTACGAGCAGTACTTC.

This chain uses TRBV30 with TRBJ1-3; 7 nucleotides line up with TRBD1. Germline V CDR1 and CDR2: GTSNPN, SVGIG (reference sequence). The length of the CDR3 is 15 residues. J gave up 4 bases and V 4 bases, and 10 bases lay outside the gene matches. The CDR3 nucleotides read TGTGCCTGGACCCCTGGGTCCAGGGGGGGAAACACCATATATTTT. It specifies CAWTPGSRGGNTIYF.

V usage is TRBV6-5 and J usage is TRBJ2-1; 7 bases are shared with TRBD2. CDR1 MNHEY and CDR2 SVGAGI come from the germline V gene. V lost 8 bases, J lost 1 base, and 5 bases stayed unmatched. This CDR3 has 14 residues. In DNA form, the CDR3 reads TGTGCCAGCTCGCTAGCGGCTTCCTACAATGAGCAGTTCTTC. Its protein product is CASSLAASYNEQFF.

V is TRBV3-1 (or the pseudogene TRBV3-2) and J is TRBJ2-5; possibly TRBD1 for D (5 bases). There are 15 residues in the CDR3. Trimming removed 2 bases from V and 4 bases from J, with 14 bases in between. CDR1 and CDR2 (germline): LGHDT, YNNKEL (reference sequence). CDR3 region: CASSQYAGLGETQYF. Written as DNA, the CDR3 is TGTGCCAGCAGCCAATATGCAGGGTTGGGAGAGACCCAGTACTTC.

The V call is TRBV19, the J call TRBJ1-1; D gene ambiguous. The germline V gene has CDR1 LNHDA and CDR2 SQIVND (reference sequence). V lost 3 bases and J 1 base, leaving 9 bases between the germline ends. There are 14 residues in the CDR3. In DNA form, the CDR3 reads TGTGCCAGTAGTATCCCCTCGGGGAACACTGAAGCTTTCTTT. This encodes CASSIPSGNTEAFF.

This clone turned up a few times. The V call is TRBV6-5, the J call TRBJ2-7; 7 bases are a match to TRBD1. CDR3 size: 15 residues. The V gene's germline CDR1 is MNHEY and CDR2 SVGAGI. V was clipped by 0 bases and J by 4 bases; unmatched bases: 6. CDR3 bases: TGTGCCAGCAGTTACTCGGGTGGACAGGTGTACGAGCAGTACTTC. Its protein product is CASSYSGGQVYEQYF.

The CDR3 reads CASAPGREPNSPLHF. CDR3 nucleotides: TGCGCCAGCGCCCCGGGAAGGGAACCGAATTCACCCCTCCACTTT. The chain joins TRBV4-3 to TRBJ1-6; no firm D call. This CDR3 contains 15 residues. Trimming took off 8 bases at V and 7 bases at J, with 18 bases between the two ends. CDR1 is LGHNA and CDR2 is YSLEER in the germline V gene.

This clone showed up many times. This chain connects TRBV25-1 to TRBJ1-5; D is undetermined. The CDR3 is 15 residues long. The germline V and J ends were trimmed by 6 bases and 1 base, with 13 bases remaining between them. The germline CDR1 and CDR2 sequences are MGHDK and SYGVNS. CDR3 coding DNA: TGTGCCAGCAGCCCAGACCTGGGCAGCAATCAGCCCCAGCATTTT. Its translation is CASSPDLGSNQPQHF.

J is TRBJ2-1 and V is TRBV19; 11 bases map to TRBD1. CDR1 is LNHDA, CDR2 SQIVND, per germline (reference sequence). The V and J ends lost 6 bases and 7 bases, in that order; junction bases with no gene match: 8. The CDR3 runs 15 residues. The DNA of the CDR3 is TGTGCCAGTAGAGACGGACAGGGGGCAAAAAATGAGCAGTTCTTC. It yields the protein CASRDGQGAKNEQFF.

The gene calls are TRBV2 and TRBJ2-3, with D possibly TRBD1 on 5 matching bases. Per the germline V gene, CDR1 is SNHLY and CDR2 is FYNNEI. The CDR3 runs 12 residues. V was pared by 7 bases and J by 3 bases, with 8 bases between. CDR3 sequence reads: CASKQETDTQYF. CDR3 nucleotides: TGTGCCAGCAAACAGGAAACAGATACGCAGTATTTT.

The chain carries TRBV7-3 and TRBJ2-1; possibly TRBD2 for D (5 bases). Trimming took 1 base from V and 7 from J, leaving 8 bases between them. Germline V lookup: CDR1 SGHTA, CDR2 FQGTGA. This CDR3 region has 13 residues. The CDR3 DNA reads TGTGCCAGCAGCTTAATCGGAGGAAATGAGCAGTTCTTC. As protein: CASSLIGGNEQFF.

This clone was counted only a few times. V usage is TRBV30 and J usage is TRBJ2-1; 12 nucleotides line up with TRBD2. CDR1 is GTSNPN and CDR2 is SVGIG in the germline V gene (reference sequence). This CDR3 spans 14 amino acids. V lost 8 bases to trimming and J lost 8 bases; unmatched junction nucleotides: 10. In DNA, the CDR3 is TGTGCCACCTCACTAGCGGGAGGTGGAGATGAGCAGTTCTTC. Its protein product is CATSLAGGGDEQFF.

V gene TRBV5-1 combines with J gene TRBJ2-3, with 7 nucleotides matching TRBD1. The germline V gene encodes CDR1 SGHRS and CDR2 YFSETQ. Trimming removed 4 bases from V and 0 bases from J; junction bases left unmatched: 5. The CDR3 consists of 15 residues. The CDR3 DNA is TGCGCCAGCAGCCGGGGACAGCCCAGCACAGATACGCAGTATTTT. This translates into CASSRGQPSTDTQYF.

The chain links TRBV7-6 to TRBJ2-3, with 11 bases fitting TRBD2. This CDR3 has 20 amino acids. Trimming at V came to 1 base and at J to 0 bases, leaving 12 bases not matched to a gene. Germline V gene sequence: CDR1 SGHVS, CDR2 FNYEAQ. The CDR3 nucleotides are TGTGCCAGCAGCTTAGACCAGGGTCCTAGCGGGAGGCCTAGCACAGATACGCAGTATTTT. Translating it yields CASSLDQGPSGRPSTDTQYF.

The rearrangement uses TRBV19 and TRBJ2-2, with D perhaps TRBD1 (6 bases). From germline, CDR1 is LNHDA and CDR2 SQIVND (reference sequence). Between the trimmed V and J ends, which lost 6 bases and 0 bases, there was a span of 17 bases. The CDR3 sequence is 17 residues long. For the CDR3, the DNA is TGTGCCAGTAGACCTTTGACAGGTGAATCGAACACCGGGGAGCTGTTTTTT. Its protein product is CASRPLTGESNTGELFF.

The chain combines TRBV13 with TRBJ2-1, with D possibly being TRBD1 (5 bases). V gave up 3 bases and J gave up 3 bases, with 6 bases separating them. The CDR3 is made up of 13 amino acids. The germline gives CDR1 PRHDT, CDR2 FYEKMQ (reference sequence). CDR3 in DNA: TGTGCCAGCAGCTTCGGACACTACAATGAGCAGTTCTTC. Amino acid sequence: CASSFGHYNEQFF.

CDR3 sequence: CATSGATLYNEQFF. The CDR3 coding sequence is TGTGCCACCAGCGGGGCGACTCTTTACAATGAGCAGTTCTTC. V is TRBV15 and J is TRBJ2-1; possible D gene TRBD1, 5 bases. CDR3 size: 14 residues. Per germline, CDR1 LNHNV and CDR2 YYDKDF (reference sequence). Trimming took 5 bases from V and 4 from J, leaving 12 bases between them.

The CDR3 sequence is CASSPYSAGVMGPDEQFF. CDR3 nucleotide sequence: TGTGCCAGCAGCCCCTACTCGGCGGGAGTAATGGGGCCGGATGAGCAGTTCTTC. The chain employs TRBV11-3 and TRBJ2-1, with TRBD2 identical over 7 bases. The CDR3 extends over 18 amino acids. V lost 5 bases to trimming and J lost 8 bases; unmatched junction nucleotides: 21. From germline, CDR1 is SGHNT and CDR2 YENEEA.

The chain joins TRBV7-3 to TRBJ1-3; 9 bases line up with TRBD1. Germline CDR1 SGHTA, CDR2 FQGTGA. V shed 4 bases and J 7 bases; nucleotides not matched to a gene: 2. CDR3 length: 13 residues. The DNA of the CDR3 is TGTGCCAGCAGCTCGGGACAGGGCAACACCATATATTTT. It specifies CASSSGQGNTIYF.

The chain employs TRBV4-3 and TRBJ1-2; TRBD1 agrees at 8 bases. Germline assignment: CDR1 LGHNA and CDR2 YSLEER. V dropped 1 base and J dropped 4; count of bases not matched to a gene: 8. This CDR3 spans 16 amino acids. The CDR3 loop is CASSQVGQGLAYGYTF. The CDR3 DNA sequence: TGCGCCAGCAGCCAAGTAGGACAGGGACTTGCCTATGGCTACACCTTC.

This clone was counted many times. This chain joins TRBV4-1 and TRBJ2-1; TRBD1 matches at 9 bases. This CDR3 comprises 16 residues. V dropped 0 bases and J dropped 4; count of bases not matched to a gene: 4. CDR1 MGHRA and CDR2 YSYEKL come from the germline V gene. The CDR3 DNA follows: TGCGCCAGCAGCCAAGAGGGACAGGGTTGGTACAATGAGCAGTTCTTC. It specifies CASSQEGQGWYNEQFF.

This clone was found once. This chain connects TRBV6-2 or TRBV6-3 to TRBJ2-1; 12 bases are a match to TRBD2. Unmatched junction bases numbered 10, after V lost 0 bases and J lost 7 bases. This CDR3 comprises 18 residues. Germline CDR1 MNHEY, CDR2 SVGEGT. Written as DNA, the CDR3 is TGTGCCAGCAGTTACTCCCTGTGGGCTAGCGGGAGGGCAAATGAGCAGTTCTTC. Its protein product is CASSYSLWASGRANEQFF.

V is TRBV4-3 and J is TRBJ2-7, with D perhaps matching TRBD1 (6 bases). Germline loops: CDR1 LGHNA, CDR2 YSLEER. The CDR3 consists of 16 residues. Trimming pared 0 bases from V and 1 base from J, leaving 13 bases between. CDR3 protein: CASSQDSSGQSYEQYF. The DNA for the CDR3 is TGCGCCAGCAGCCAAGATAGTTCAGGACAGTCCTACGAGCAGTACTTC.

This chain joins TRBV9 and TRBJ2-5; no clear D gene. Trimming took off 0 bases at V and 1 base at J, with 7 bases between the two ends. CDR3 size: 14 residues. Germline CDR1 is SGDLS and CDR2 is YYNGEE. As DNA, the CDR3 is TGTGCCAGCAGCGTAGCAGGCGTCCAAGAGACCCAGTACTTC. Amino acid sequence: CASSVAGVQETQYF.

The CDR3 sequence is CAWSVETGTETQYF. The CDR3 region has the DNA TGTGCCTGGAGTGTAGAAACGGGAACGGAGACCCAGTACTTC. V is TRBV30 and J is TRBJ2-5; D is possibly TRBD2 (5 bases). Deletions cut 0 bases from V and 5 bases from J, with 13 bases between. This CDR3 has 14 amino acids. CDR1 and CDR2 from the germline V gene are GTSNPN and SVGIG (reference sequence).

This chain links TRBV3-1 (or the pseudogene TRBV3-2) with TRBJ1-3; 8 nucleotides align to TRBD1. V lost 0 bases and J lost 7; bases outside the gene matches: 8. The CDR3 totals 16 residues. The germline V gene encodes CDR1 LGHDT and CDR2 YNNKEL (reference sequence). The CDR3 spells CASSQESQGARNTIYF. As DNA, the CDR3 is TGTGCCAGCAGCCAAGAGTCCCAGGGGGCGCGGAACACCATATATTTT.

The chain carries TRBV30 and TRBJ2-1, with 7 positions matching TRBD2. Trimming cost V 2 bases and J 0 bases; bases outside gene matches: 10. The CDR3 is 17 residues long. Germline V gene sequence: CDR1 GTSNPN, CDR2 SVGIG (reference sequence). Here the CDR3 DNA reads TGTGCCTGGAGTACATCTTCTCGCGGGAGCTCCTACAATGAGCAGTTCTTC. It is translated as CAWSTSSRGSSYNEQFF.